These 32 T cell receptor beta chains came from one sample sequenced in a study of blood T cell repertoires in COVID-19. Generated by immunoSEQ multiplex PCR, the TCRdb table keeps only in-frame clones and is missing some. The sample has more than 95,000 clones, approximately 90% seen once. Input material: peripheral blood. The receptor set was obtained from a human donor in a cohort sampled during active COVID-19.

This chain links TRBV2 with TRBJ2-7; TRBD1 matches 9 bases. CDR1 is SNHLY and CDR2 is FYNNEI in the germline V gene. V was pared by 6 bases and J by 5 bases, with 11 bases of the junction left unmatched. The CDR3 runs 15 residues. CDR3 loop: CASREAGQGTDEQYF. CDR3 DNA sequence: TGTGCCAGCAGAGAGGCGGGACAGGGTACGGACGAGCAGTACTTC.

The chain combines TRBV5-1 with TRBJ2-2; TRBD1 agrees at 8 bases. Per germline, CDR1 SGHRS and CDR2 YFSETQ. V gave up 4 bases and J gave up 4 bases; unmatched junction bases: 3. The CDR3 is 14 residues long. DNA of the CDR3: TGCGCCAGCAGCACCGGACAGGGCACCGGGGAGCTGTTTTTT. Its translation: CASSTGQGTGELFF. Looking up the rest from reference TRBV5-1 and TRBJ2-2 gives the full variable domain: KAGVTQTPRYLIKTRGQQVTLSCSPISGHRSVSWYQQTPGQGLQFLFEYFSETQRNKGNFPGRFSGRQFSNSRSEMNVSTLELGDSALYLCASSTGQGTGELFFGEGSRLTVL.

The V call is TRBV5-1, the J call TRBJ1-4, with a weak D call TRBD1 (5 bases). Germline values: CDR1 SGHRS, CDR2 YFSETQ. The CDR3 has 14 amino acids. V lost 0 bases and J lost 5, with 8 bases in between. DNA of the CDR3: TGCGCCAGCAGCTTGGGACAGTTAAATGAAAAACTGTTTTTT. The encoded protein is CASSLGQLNEKLFF. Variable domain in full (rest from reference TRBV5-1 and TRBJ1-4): KAGVTQTPRYLIKTRGQQVTLSCSPISGHRSVSWYQQTPGQGLQFLFEYFSETQRNKGNFPGRFSGRQFSNSRSEMNVSTLELGDSALYLCASSLGQLNEKLFFGSGTQLSVL.

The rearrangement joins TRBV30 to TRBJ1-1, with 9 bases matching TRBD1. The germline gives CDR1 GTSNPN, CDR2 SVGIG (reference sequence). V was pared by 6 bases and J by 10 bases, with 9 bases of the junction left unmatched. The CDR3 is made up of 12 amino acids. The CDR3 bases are TGTGCCTGCCCCCTCGGGACAGGGCGAGCTTTCTTT. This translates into CACPLGTGRAFF.

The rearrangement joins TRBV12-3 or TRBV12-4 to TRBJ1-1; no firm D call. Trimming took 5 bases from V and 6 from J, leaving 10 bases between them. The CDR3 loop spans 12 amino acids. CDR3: CASSEDLPEAFF. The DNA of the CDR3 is TGTGCCAGCAGTGAGGATCTCCCTGAAGCTTTCTTT.

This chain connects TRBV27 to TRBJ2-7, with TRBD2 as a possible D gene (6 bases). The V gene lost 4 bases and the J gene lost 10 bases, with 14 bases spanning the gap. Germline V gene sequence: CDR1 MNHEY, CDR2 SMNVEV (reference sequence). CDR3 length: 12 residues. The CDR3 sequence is CASSSGTLRQYF. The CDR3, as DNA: TGTGCCAGCAGTTCCGGGACTCTGAGACAGTACTTC.

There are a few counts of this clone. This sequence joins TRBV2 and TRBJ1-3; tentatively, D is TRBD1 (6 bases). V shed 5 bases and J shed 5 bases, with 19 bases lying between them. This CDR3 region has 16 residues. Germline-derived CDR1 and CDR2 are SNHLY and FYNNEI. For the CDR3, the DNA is TGTGCCAGCAGTTTATTCAGGGGTAACCCACGAAACACCATATATTTT. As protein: CASSLFRGNPRNTIYF.

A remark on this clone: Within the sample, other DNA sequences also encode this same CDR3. CDR3 loop: CASSSGQGRYGYTF. In DNA, the CDR3 is TGTGCCAGCAGCTCGGGACAGGGCCGGTATGGCTACACCTTC. The chain couples TRBV5-6 to TRBJ1-2, with 9 bases identical to TRBD1. The CDR3 loop spans 14 amino acids. Germline values: CDR1 SGHDT, CDR2 YYEEEE. J lost 5 bases, V lost 3 bases, and 5 bases had no gene match. Combining the CDR3 with reference TRBV5-6 and TRBJ1-2 gives the whole variable domain DAGVTQSPTHLIKTRGQQVTLRCSPKSGHDTVSWYQQALGQGPQFIFQYYEEEERQRGNFPDRFSGHQFPNYSSELNVNALLLGDSALYLCASSSGQGRYGYTFGSGTRLTVV.

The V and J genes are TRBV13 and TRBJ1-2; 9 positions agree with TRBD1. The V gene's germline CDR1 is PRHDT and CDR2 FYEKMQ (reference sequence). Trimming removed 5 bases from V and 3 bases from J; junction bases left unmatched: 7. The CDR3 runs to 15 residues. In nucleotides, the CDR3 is TGTGCCAGCAGCCCCCGGGACAGGGAAGACTATGGCTACACCTTC. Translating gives CASSPRDREDYGYTF.

In nucleotides, the CDR3 is TGTGCCAGTAGACTAACGGGGGGCAACGAGCAGTACTTC. This translates into CASRLTGGNEQYF. This rearrangement joins TRBV19 to TRBJ2-7; perhaps TRBD2 as D (7 bases). Per germline, CDR1 LNHDA and CDR2 SQIVND (reference sequence). Trimming left V 6 bases short and J 5 bases short, with 14 bases between. The CDR3 sequence is 13 residues long.

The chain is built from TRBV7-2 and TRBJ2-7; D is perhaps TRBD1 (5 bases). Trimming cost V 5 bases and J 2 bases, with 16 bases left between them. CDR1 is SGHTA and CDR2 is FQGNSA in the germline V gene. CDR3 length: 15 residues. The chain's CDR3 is CASSQSVGPAYEQYF. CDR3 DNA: TGTGCCAGCAGCCAGTCGGTGGGGCCCGCCTACGAGCAGTACTTC.

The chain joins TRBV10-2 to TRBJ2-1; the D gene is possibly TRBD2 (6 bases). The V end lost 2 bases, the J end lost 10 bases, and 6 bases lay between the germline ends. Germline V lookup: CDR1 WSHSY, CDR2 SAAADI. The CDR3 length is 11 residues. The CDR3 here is CASSEGGEQFF. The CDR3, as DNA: TGCGCCAGCAGTGAGGGGGGGGAGCAGTTCTTC.

DNA for the CDR3: TGTGCCAGCAGCCCCAACAGGGGGCGCACCACTGAAGCTTTCTTT. Its translation: CASSPNRGRTTEAFF. V usage is TRBV13 and J usage is TRBJ1-1; 9 bases agree with TRBD1. V gave up 5 bases and J gave up 4 bases; unmatched junction bases: 8. The germline V gene has CDR1 PRHDT and CDR2 FYEKMQ (reference sequence). This CDR3 region has 15 residues.

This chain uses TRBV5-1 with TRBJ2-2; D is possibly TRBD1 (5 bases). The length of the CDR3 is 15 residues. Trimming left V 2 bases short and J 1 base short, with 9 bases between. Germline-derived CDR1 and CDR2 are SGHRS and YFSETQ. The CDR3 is CASSFGAVNTGELFF. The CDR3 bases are TGCGCCAGCAGCTTTGGGGCGGTGAACACCGGGGAGCTGTTTTTT.

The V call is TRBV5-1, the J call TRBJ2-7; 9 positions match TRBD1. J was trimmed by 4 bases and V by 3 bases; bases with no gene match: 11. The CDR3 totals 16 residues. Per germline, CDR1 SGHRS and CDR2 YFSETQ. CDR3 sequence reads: CASSSTPTGGPYEQYF. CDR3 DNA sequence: TGCGCCAGCAGCTCCACTCCGACAGGGGGGCCTTACGAGCAGTACTTC. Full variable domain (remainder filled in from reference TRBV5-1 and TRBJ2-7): KAGVTQTPRYLIKTRGQQVTLSCSPISGHRSVSWYQQTPGQGLQFLFEYFSETQRNKGNFPGRFSGRQFSNSRSEMNVSTLELGDSALYLCASSSTPTGGPYEQYFGPGTRLTVT.

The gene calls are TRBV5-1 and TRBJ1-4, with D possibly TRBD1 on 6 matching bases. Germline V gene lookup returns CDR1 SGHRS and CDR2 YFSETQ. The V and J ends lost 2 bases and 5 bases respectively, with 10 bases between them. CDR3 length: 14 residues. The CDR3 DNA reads TGCGCCAGCAGCTTAACAACAGGGAATGAAAAACTGTTTTTT. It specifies CASSLTTGNEKLFF.

The CDR3 is CASSLPGQGKDTQYF. The CDR3 nucleotides read TGTGCCAGCAGTTTACCCGGACAGGGGAAGGATACGCAGTATTTT. The V gene is TRBV28, the J gene TRBJ2-3, with 9 bases matching TRBD1. With 2 bases clipped from V and 6 bases from J, the junction kept 6 bases outside the gene matches. Germline CDR1 reads MDHEN; CDR2 reads SYDVKM. The CDR3 has 15 amino acids.

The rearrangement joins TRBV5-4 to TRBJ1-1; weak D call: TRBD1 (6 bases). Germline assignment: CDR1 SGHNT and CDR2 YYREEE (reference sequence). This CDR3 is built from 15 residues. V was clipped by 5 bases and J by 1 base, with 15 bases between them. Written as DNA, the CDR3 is TGTGCCAGCAGAAGACCGGGGGGGCCGAACACTGAAGCTTTCTTT. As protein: CASRRPGGPNTEAFF.

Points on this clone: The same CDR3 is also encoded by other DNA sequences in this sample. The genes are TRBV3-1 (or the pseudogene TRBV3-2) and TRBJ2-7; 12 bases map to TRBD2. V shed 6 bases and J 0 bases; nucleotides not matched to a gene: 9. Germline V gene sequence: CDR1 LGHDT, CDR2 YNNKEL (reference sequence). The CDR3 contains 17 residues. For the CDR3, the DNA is TGTGCCAGCAGTCCGGGACTAGCGGGCCCAAGCTCCTACGAGCAGTACTTC. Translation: CASSPGLAGPSSYEQYF.

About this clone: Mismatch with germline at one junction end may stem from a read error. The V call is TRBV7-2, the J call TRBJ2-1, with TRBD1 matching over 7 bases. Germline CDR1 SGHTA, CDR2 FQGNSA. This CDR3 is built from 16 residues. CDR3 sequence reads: CASSSQGMVAYNGQFF. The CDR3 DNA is TGTGCCAGCAGCTCACAGGGGATGGTAGCCTACAATGGGCAGTTCTTC.

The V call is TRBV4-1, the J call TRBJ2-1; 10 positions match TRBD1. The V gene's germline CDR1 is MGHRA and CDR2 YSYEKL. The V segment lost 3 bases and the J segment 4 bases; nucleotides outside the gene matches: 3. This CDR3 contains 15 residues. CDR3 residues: CASSHGTGAYNEQFF. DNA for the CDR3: TGCGCCAGCAGCCACGGGACAGGGGCATACAATGAGCAGTTCTTC.

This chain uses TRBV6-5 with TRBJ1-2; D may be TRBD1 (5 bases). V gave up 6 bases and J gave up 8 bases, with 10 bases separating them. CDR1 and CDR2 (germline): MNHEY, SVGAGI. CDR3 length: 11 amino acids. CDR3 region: CASRGLTGYTF. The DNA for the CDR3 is TGTGCCAGCAGGGGGCTGACGGGCTACACCTTC.

The CDR3, as DNA: TGTGCCATCGGGCAGGAAGCCTCCTACGAGCAGTACTTC. Amino acids: CAIGQEASYEQYF. The chain is built from TRBV10-3 and TRBJ2-7; D gene uncertain. The CDR3 is 13 amino acids. The germline V and J ends were trimmed by 8 bases and 0 bases, with 11 bases remaining between them. Germline V CDR1 and CDR2: ENHRY, SYGVKD.

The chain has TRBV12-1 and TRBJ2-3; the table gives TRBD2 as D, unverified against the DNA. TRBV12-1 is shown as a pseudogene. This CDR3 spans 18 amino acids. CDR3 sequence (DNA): TGTGCCAGCAGCACAAAGACTAGCGGGTCCCCTGGGGAGGATACGCAGTATTTT. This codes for CASSTKTSGSPGEDTQYF.

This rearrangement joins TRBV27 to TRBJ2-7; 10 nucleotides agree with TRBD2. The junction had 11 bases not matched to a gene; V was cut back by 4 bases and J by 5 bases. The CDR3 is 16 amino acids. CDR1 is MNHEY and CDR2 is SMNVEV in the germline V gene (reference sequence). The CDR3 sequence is CASSSVGSGGAHEQYF. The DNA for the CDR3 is TGTGCCAGCAGTTCCGTAGGGAGCGGGGGGGCCCACGAGCAGTACTTC.

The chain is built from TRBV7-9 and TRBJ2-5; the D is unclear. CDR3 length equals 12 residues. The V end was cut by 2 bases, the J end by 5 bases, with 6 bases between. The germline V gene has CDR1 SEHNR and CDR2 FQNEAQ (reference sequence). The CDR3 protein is CASSLNGETQYF. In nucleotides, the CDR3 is TGTGCCAGCAGCTTAAACGGGGAGACCCAGTACTTC.

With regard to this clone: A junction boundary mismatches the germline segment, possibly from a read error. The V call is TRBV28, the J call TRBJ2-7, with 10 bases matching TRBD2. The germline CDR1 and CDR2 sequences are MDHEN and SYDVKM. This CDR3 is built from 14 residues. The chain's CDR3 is CAISPRLAGQEQYF. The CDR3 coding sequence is TGTGCCATCAGTCCCCGACTAGCGGGCCAGGAGCAGTACTTC.

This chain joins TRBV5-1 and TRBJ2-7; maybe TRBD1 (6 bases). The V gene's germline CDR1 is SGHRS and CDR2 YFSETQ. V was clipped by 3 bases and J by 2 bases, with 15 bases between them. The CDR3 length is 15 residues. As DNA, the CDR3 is TGCGCCAGCAGCTGGTTGACAGGCAAACCCTACGAGCAGTACTTC. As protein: CASSWLTGKPYEQYF.

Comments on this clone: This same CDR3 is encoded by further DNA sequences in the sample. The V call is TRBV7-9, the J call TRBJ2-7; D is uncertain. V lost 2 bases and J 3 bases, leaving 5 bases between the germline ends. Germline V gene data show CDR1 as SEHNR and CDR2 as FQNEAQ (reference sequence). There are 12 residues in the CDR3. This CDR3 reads CASSLRSYEQYF. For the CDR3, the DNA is TGTGCCAGCAGCTTAAGGAGCTACGAGCAGTACTTC.

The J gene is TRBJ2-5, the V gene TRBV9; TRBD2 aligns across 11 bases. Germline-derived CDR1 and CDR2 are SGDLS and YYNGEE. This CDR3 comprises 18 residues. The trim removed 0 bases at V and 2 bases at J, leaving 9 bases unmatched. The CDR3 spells CASSVGSSGRIGQETQYF. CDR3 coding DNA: TGTGCCAGCAGCGTAGGGTCTAGCGGGAGGATAGGGCAAGAGACCCAGTACTTC.

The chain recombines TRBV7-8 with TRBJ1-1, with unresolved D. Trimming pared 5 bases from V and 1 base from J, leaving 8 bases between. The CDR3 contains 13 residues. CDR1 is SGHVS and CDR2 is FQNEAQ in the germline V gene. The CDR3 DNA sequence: TGTGCCAGCAGCCGCGAGGCGAACACTGAAGCTTTCTTT. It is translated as CASSREANTEAFF. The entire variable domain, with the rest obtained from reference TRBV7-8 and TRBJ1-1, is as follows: GAGVSQSPRYKVAKRGQDVALRCDPISGHVSLFWYQQALGQGPEFLTYFQNEAQLDKSGLPSDRFFAERPEGSVSTLKIQRTQQEDSAVYLCASSREANTEAFFGQGTRLTVV.

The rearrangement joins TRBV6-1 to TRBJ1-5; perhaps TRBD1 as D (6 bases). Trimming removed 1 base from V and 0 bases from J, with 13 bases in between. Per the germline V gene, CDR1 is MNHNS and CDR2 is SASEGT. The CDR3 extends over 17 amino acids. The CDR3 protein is CASSEVGRGNSNQPQHF. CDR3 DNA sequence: TGTGCCAGCAGTGAAGTCGGGAGGGGGAATAGCAATCAGCCCCAGCATTTT.